The following is a T cell receptor beta chain sequence with its context. Its matching antigen is unknown. This entry belongs to a study of cytomegalovirus exposure and HLA in healthy donors. The study's findings and limits: In a later analysis, V- and J-gene trimming of beta chains associated with a DCLRE1C missense variant, replicated independently. Presence/absence results assume similar sequencing depth per donor, which may not hold. Among the most significant clusters, several appeared linked to common viral pathogens in a later analysis.

This donor lacks a recorded CMV serostatus. 13 Jbeta primers and 60 Vbeta primers were used for the PCR. The protocol was immunoSEQ multiplex PCR, while the TCRdb copy is restricted to in-frame clones and leaves out a portion. This table holds 30,000 to 40,000 clones. Germline V gene sequence: CDR1 SGHKS, CDR2 YYEKEE (reference sequence). This CDR3 region has 14 residues. With V trimmed by 4 bases and J by 7 bases, 3 bases remained unmatched. V gene TRBV5-5 combines with J gene TRBJ1-6; 9 nucleotides agree with TRBD1. This clonotype originated in a human donor in good health. The sequenced material came from PBMCs. The CDR3 region is CASSTGTGNSPLHF. DNA for the CDR3: TGTGCCAGCAGCACTGGGACAGGGAATTCACCCCTCCACTTT.